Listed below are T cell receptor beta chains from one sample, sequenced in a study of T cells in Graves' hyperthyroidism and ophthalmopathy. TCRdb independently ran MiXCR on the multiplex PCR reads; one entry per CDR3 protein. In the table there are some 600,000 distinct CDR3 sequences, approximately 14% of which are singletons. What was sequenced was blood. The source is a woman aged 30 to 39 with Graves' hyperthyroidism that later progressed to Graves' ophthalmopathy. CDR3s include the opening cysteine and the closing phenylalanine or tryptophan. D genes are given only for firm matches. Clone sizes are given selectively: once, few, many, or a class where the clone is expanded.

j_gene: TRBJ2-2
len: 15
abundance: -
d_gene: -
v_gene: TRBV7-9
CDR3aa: CASSLQEVRTGELFF
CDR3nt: TGTGCCAGCAGCTTGCAGGAGGTTCGGACCGGGGAGCTGTTTTTT

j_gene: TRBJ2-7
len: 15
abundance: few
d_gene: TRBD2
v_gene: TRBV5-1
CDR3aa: CASTPLAGASYEQYF
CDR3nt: TGCGCCAGCACCCCACTAGCGGGAGCCTCCTACGAGCAGTACTTC

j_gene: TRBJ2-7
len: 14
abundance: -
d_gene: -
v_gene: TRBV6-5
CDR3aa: CASSYGTETYEQYF
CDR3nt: TGTGCCAGCAGTTATGGGACGGAAACCTACGAGCAGTACTTC

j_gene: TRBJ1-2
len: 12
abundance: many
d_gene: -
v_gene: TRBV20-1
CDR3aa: CSATGAYYGYTF
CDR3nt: TGCAGTGCTACCGGGGCCTACTATGGCTACACCTTC

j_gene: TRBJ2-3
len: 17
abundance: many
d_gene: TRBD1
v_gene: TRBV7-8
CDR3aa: CASSSLFGTGGTDTQYF
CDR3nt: TGTGCCAGCAGCTCGCTCTTCGGGACAGGTGGCACAGATACGCAGTATTTT

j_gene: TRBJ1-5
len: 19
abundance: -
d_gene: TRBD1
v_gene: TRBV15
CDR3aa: CATSRSRTGVKWSNQPQHF
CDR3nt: TGTGCCACCAGCAGAAGCCGGACAGGGGTAAAATGGAGCAATCAGCCCCAGCATTTT

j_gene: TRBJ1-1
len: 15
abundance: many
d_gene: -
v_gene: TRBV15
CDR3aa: CATSPRENLNTEAFF
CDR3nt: TGTGCCACCAGCCCCAGGGAAAATCTGAACACTGAAGCTTTCTTT

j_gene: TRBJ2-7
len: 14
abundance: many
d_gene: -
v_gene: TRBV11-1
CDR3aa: CASSLGGETYEQYF
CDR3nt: TGTGCCAGCAGCTTAGGCGGAGAAACCTACGAGCAGTACTTC

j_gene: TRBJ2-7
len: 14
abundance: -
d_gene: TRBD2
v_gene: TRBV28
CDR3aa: CASSSILGTSEQYF
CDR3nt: TGTGCCAGCAGTTCCATCTTAGGGACTAGCGAGCAGTACTTC

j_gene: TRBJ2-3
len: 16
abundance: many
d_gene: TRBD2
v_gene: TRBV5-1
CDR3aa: CASSFSSGRDTDTQYF
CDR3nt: TGCGCCAGCAGCTTCTCTAGCGGGAGGGATACAGATACGCAGTATTTT